This paragraph reports one T cell receptor beta chain. Its antigen remains unidentified. Described treatment: approximately nine-day PBMC culture with coronavirus spike peptide pools or control peptides (ViraFEST assay). Cultured CD4+ T-cell DNA underwent Oncomine TCR Beta short-read sequencing. MiXCR was run by TCRdb on the PCR reads, yielding one entry per CDR3 protein. The sample has around 12,000 distinct CDR3 sequences, approximately 53% seen once. These data come from a study of vaccination and CD4 T cells after COVID-19. The receptor was isolated from a human donor who had recovered from COVID-19. Sequencing was done on a sample of CD4+ T cells from blood, cultured in vitro.

The CDR3 coding sequence is TGTGCCATCAGCATACTAGCGGGAGGGACCGGGGAGCTGTTTTTT. Translated: CAISILAGGTGELFF. J is TRBJ2-2 and V is TRBV10-3, with TRBD2 matching 13 bases. From germline, CDR1 is ENHRY and CDR2 SYGVKD. This CDR3 comprises 15 residues. V shed 6 bases and J 5 bases; nucleotides not matched to a gene: 3.